This T cell receptor beta chain was recovered during a study of control samples from healthy donors and cancer patients. The J segment lost 2 bases and the V segment lost 8 bases, leaving 9 bases of the junction unmatched. Germline lookup yields CDR1 MNHEY and CDR2 SMNVEV (reference sequence). This CDR3 has 15 residues. The repertoire was sequenced with immunoSEQ multiplex PCR; TCRdb's copy has only in-frame clones and lacks some. The sample shows about 92,000 clones, around 80% of them seen only once. The sample comprised blood. The sequence was collected from a woman aged 55-69 years in good health. V usage is TRBV27 and J usage is TRBJ1-1; 9 positions agree with TRBD1. The CDR3 nucleotides are TGTGCCAGCGGTTACAGGGGGCGAATCAACACTGAAGCTTTCTTT. Its protein product is CASGYRGRINTEAFF.